These T cell receptor beta chains were read from a single sample in a study of T cells in localized non-small cell lung cancer. The data were produced by immunoSEQ multiplex PCR, yet TCRdb's version contains in-frame clones alone and is incomplete. The table has fewer than 3,500 clones, around 27% seen once; the top ten hold about 15%. Sequencing was performed on normal lung tissue next to the tumor, taken before any cancer treatment. Receptors originate from a woman aged 35 to 70 with stage II squamous cell lung carcinoma. Both conserved end residues are part of each CDR3. The D gene is left open where the match is weak. Not all rows give a size; the values are once, few, many and, for expanded clones, a class.

CDR3 DNA: TGTGCCACCAGCAGAGAGGGTCCTCGGCCCTACAATGAGCAGTTCTTC
CDR3 protein: CATSREGPRPYNEQFF
D gene: -
CDR3 length: 16
V gene: TRBV15
clone size: -
J gene: TRBJ2-1

CDR3 DNA: TGTGCCATCAACCCCGGGGGGACAACAAGCCCCTACGAGCAGTACTTC
CDR3 protein: CAINPGGTTSPYEQYF
D gene: -
CDR3 length: 16
V gene: TRBV6-8
clone size: few
J gene: TRBJ2-7

CDR3 DNA: TGTGCCAGCAGTGAAGCGCTAACAGACAATCAGCCCCAGCATTTT
CDR3 protein: CASSEALTDNQPQHF
D gene: -
CDR3 length: 15
V gene: TRBV6-1
clone size: -
J gene: TRBJ1-5

CDR3 DNA: TGTGCCAGCTCACCAGACTTGGCAGGGGAGTCGATCTTT
CDR3 protein: CASSPDLAGESIF
D gene: -
CDR3 length: 13
V gene: TRBV18
clone size: -
J gene: TRBJ1-1

CDR3 DNA: TGTGCCAGCAGGGACGGGGACAGGGGGCTGGGCGGGGAGCTGTTTTTT
CDR3 protein: CASRDGDRGLGGELFF
D gene: TRBD1
CDR3 length: 16
V gene: TRBV28
clone size: -
J gene: TRBJ2-2

CDR3 DNA: TGTGCCAGCAGTTTATTAGTCACCGGGGAGCTGTTTTTT
CDR3 protein: CASSLLVTGELFF
D gene: -
CDR3 length: 13
V gene: TRBV28
clone size: few
J gene: TRBJ2-2

CDR3 DNA: TGTGCCAGCAGCCTCCGGGACAGGGGGGTCCAGGTCCGGTCCTACGAGCAGTACTTC
CDR3 protein: CASSLRDRGVQVRSYEQYF
D gene: TRBD1
CDR3 length: 19
V gene: TRBV14
clone size: few
J gene: TRBJ2-7

CDR3 DNA: TGCAGCGTTGAAGATTCCGACAGGGGCTACGAGCAGTACTTC
CDR3 protein: CSVEDSDRGYEQYF
D gene: TRBD1
CDR3 length: 14
V gene: TRBV29-1
clone size: once
J gene: TRBJ2-7

CDR3 DNA: TGTGCCATCAGTACCCCGGGACTAGCGGGGTACAATGAGCAGTTCTTC
CDR3 protein: CAISTPGLAGYNEQFF
D gene: TRBD2
CDR3 length: 16
V gene: TRBV6-8
clone size: -
J gene: TRBJ2-1

CDR3 DNA: TGTGCCAGCTCACCCGGGCAGGGGGGAACCTACGAGCAGTACTTC
CDR3 protein: CASSPGQGGTYEQYF
D gene: -
CDR3 length: 15
V gene: TRBV18
clone size: -
J gene: TRBJ2-7

CDR3 DNA: TGTGCCACCAGCAGAGACTCCGGGGGGGCCACTGAAGCTTTCTTT
CDR3 protein: CATSRDSGGATEAFF
D gene: -
CDR3 length: 15
V gene: TRBV15
clone size: -
J gene: TRBJ1-1

CDR3 DNA: TGTGCCAGCAGGGCGAGGGGGGCAGGGAATAGCGGGGAGCTGTTTTTT
CDR3 protein: CASRARGAGNSGELFF
D gene: -
CDR3 length: 16
V gene: TRBV6-8
clone size: -
J gene: TRBJ2-2

CDR3 DNA: TGTGCCAGCAGTCCTCCCTTAGGGGCGGGGAACTATGGCTACACCTTC
CDR3 protein: CASSPPLGAGNYGYTF
D gene: -
CDR3 length: 16
V gene: TRBV28
clone size: few
J gene: TRBJ1-2

CDR3 DNA: TGCGCCAGCAGCCAAGATAGTTCCGGGACCTATGAAGCTTTCTTT
CDR3 protein: CASSQDSSGTYEAFF
D gene: -
CDR3 length: 15
V gene: TRBV4-1
clone size: few
J gene: TRBJ1-1

CDR3 DNA: TGTGCCAGCAGCTTAATCGCCGGGGGATTTGGAAACACCATATATTTT
CDR3 protein: CASSLIAGGFGNTIYF
D gene: -
CDR3 length: 16
V gene: TRBV11-3
clone size: -
J gene: TRBJ1-3

CDR3 DNA: TGTGCCAGCAGGAAACAACAGGGGTACGAGCAGTACTTC
CDR3 protein: CASRKQQGYEQYF
D gene: TRBD1
CDR3 length: 13
V gene: TRBV2
clone size: few
J gene: TRBJ2-7

CDR3 DNA: TGCGCCAGCAGTGAACAGGGGAAGGCCCCCTGGATAGCTAACTATGGCTACACCTTC
CDR3 protein: CASSEQGKAPWIANYGYTF
D gene: TRBD1
CDR3 length: 19
V gene: TRBV10-2
clone size: -
J gene: TRBJ1-2

CDR3 DNA: TGTGCCAGCACACCTCACATGAACACTGAAGCTTTCTTT
CDR3 protein: CASTPHMNTEAFF
D gene: -
CDR3 length: 13
V gene: TRBV6-8
clone size: -
J gene: TRBJ1-1

CDR3 DNA: TGTGCCAGCAGCTTGTACGGCGGGGACACCGGGGAGCTGTTTTTT
CDR3 protein: CASSLYGGDTGELFF
D gene: -
CDR3 length: 15
V gene: TRBV11-3
clone size: few
J gene: TRBJ2-2

CDR3 DNA: TGTGCCAGCAGCGTAGATCAGGGGGCACGAGAGACCCAGTACTTC
CDR3 protein: CASSVDQGARETQYF
D gene: TRBD1
CDR3 length: 15
V gene: TRBV9
clone size: few
J gene: TRBJ2-5

CDR3 DNA: TGTGCCAGCAGCCCACCTGGGCGTCCCAACTATGGCTACACCTTC
CDR3 protein: CASSPPGRPNYGYTF
D gene: -
CDR3 length: 15
V gene: TRBV28
clone size: -
J gene: TRBJ1-2

CDR3 DNA: TGTGCCAGCAGCCAAGAGGGATGGGCCTACGAGCAGTACTTC
CDR3 protein: CASSQEGWAYEQYF
D gene: -
CDR3 length: 14
V gene: TRBV14
clone size: -
J gene: TRBJ2-7

CDR3 DNA: TGTGCCAGCAGTTTAGCGCCAGACACCGGGGAGCTGTTTTTT
CDR3 protein: CASSLAPDTGELFF
D gene: -
CDR3 length: 14
V gene: TRBV28
clone size: few
J gene: TRBJ2-2

CDR3 DNA: TGTGCCAGCAGCCAACTAGCGGGAGGAAAGCATGAGCAGTTCTTC
CDR3 protein: CASSQLAGGKHEQFF
D gene: TRBD2
CDR3 length: 15
V gene: TRBV11-3
clone size: medium-sized
J gene: TRBJ2-1